These T cell receptor beta chains were read from a single sample in a study of blood T cell repertoires in COVID-19. Libraries were prepared by immunoSEQ multiplex PCR; TCRdb keeps only in-frame clonotypes and omits some of them. The sample holds approximately 90,000 clones; roughly 87% are singletons and the top ten take more than 3%. Sequenced material: peripheral blood. These receptor sequences come from a man aged 55 to 70 with acute or convalescent COVID-19. Each CDR3 is given with its conserved first and last residue. The order of the fields is clone size, D gene, J gene, V gene, CDR3 DNA, CDR3 protein. A D gene is named only where the DNA matches it firmly. Only some rows state a clone size, as once, few, many or a class for expanded clones.

clone size: -; D gene: TRBD1; J gene: TRBJ2-5; V gene: TRBV2; CDR3 DNA: TGTGCCAGCACCCCAACAGGGGGCAGTTTAGGACAAGAGACCCAGTACTTC; CDR3 protein: CASTPTGGSLGQETQYF
clone size: -; D gene: -; J gene: TRBJ1-2; V gene: TRBV10-2; CDR3 DNA: TGCGCCAGCAGTCAAACGCAGGGTGTTGGTGGCTACACCTTC; CDR3 protein: CASSQTQGVGGYTF
clone size: -; D gene: -; J gene: TRBJ1-1; V gene: TRBV30; CDR3 DNA: TGTGCCTGGAGTGTAGGGGGTACCTACACTGAAGCTTTCTTT; CDR3 protein: CAWSVGGTYTEAFF
clone size: -; D gene: -; J gene: TRBJ2-7; V gene: TRBV3-1/TRBV3-2; CDR3 DNA: TGTGCCAGCAGCCAAGAAGGGACACCGTACTTC; CDR3 protein: CASSQEGTPYF
clone size: -; D gene: TRBD1; J gene: TRBJ1-5; V gene: TRBV6-2/TRBV6-3; CDR3 DNA: TGTGCCAGCAGTTCGTGGGACAGGGTAGATCAGCCCCAGCATTTT; CDR3 protein: CASSSWDRVDQPQHF
clone size: -; D gene: -; J gene: TRBJ1-6; V gene: TRBV5-6; CDR3 DNA: TGTGCCAGCAGCTTGGTCTCAGGCCATTCACCCCTCCACTTT; CDR3 protein: CASSLVSGHSPLHF
clone size: -; D gene: -; J gene: TRBJ1-2; V gene: TRBV6-1; CDR3 DNA: TGTGCCAGCAGTGAAGGGGGGGGAGGCTATGGCTACACCTTC; CDR3 protein: CASSEGGGGYGYTF
clone size: few; D gene: -; J gene: TRBJ2-1; V gene: TRBV6-2/TRBV6-3; CDR3 DNA: TGTGCCAGCAGTTACGCTCGGGACAATGAGCAGTTCTTC; CDR3 protein: CASSYARDNEQFF
clone size: once; D gene: TRBD1; J gene: TRBJ2-7; V gene: TRBV5-1; CDR3 DNA: TGCGCCAGCAGCTGGACAGGGTCCTACGAGCAGTACTTC; CDR3 protein: CASSWTGSYEQYF
clone size: few; D gene: -; J gene: TRBJ2-1; V gene: TRBV6-6; CDR3 DNA: TGTGCCAGCAGTTACTTGGAGCGTGGTGAGCAGTTCTTC; CDR3 protein: CASSYLERGEQFF
clone size: few; D gene: -; J gene: TRBJ1-6; V gene: TRBV30; CDR3 DNA: TGTGCCTGGGCAAGGAGAAATGGCTTATGGGATTCACCCCTCCACTTT; CDR3 protein: CAWARRNGLWDSPLHF
clone size: -; D gene: TRBD2; J gene: TRBJ2-7; V gene: TRBV10-3; CDR3 DNA: TGTGCCATCAGCCGGACTAGCGGGAGAGGGTACGAGCAGTACTTC; CDR3 protein: CAISRTSGRGYEQYF
clone size: -; D gene: -; J gene: TRBJ1-2; V gene: TRBV7-9; CDR3 DNA: TGTGCCAGCAGCTCCGAGTCCGGGGGGTATCGGTATGGCTACACCTTC; CDR3 protein: CASSSESGGYRYGYTF
clone size: -; D gene: TRBD1; J gene: TRBJ1-2; V gene: TRBV9; CDR3 DNA: TGTGCCAGCAGCCCTCAACCGGGACAGGTAGACGGCTACACCTTC; CDR3 protein: CASSPQPGQVDGYTF
clone size: -; D gene: TRBD1; J gene: TRBJ1-4; V gene: TRBV7-8; CDR3 DNA: TGTGCCAGCAGCTTAGGTGGTGGAGGACAGGGGGTCGAAAAACTGTTTTTT; CDR3 protein: CASSLGGGGQGVEKLFF
clone size: -; D gene: TRBD2; J gene: TRBJ2-7; V gene: TRBV5-4; CDR3 DNA: TGTGCCAGCAGCGCCACCCATAGCGGGAGTTACGAGCAGTACTTC; CDR3 protein: CASSATHSGSYEQYF
clone size: -; D gene: TRBD2; J gene: TRBJ2-1; V gene: TRBV5-5; CDR3 DNA: TGTGCCAGCAGCTTGGTAACTAGCGGGAGCTATGAGCAGTTCTTC; CDR3 protein: CASSLVTSGSYEQFF
clone size: once; D gene: TRBD1; J gene: TRBJ1-4; V gene: TRBV5-1; CDR3 DNA: TGCGCCAGCAGCTTGGATACACAGGGGGCGGGTGAAAAACTGTTTTTT; CDR3 protein: CASSLDTQGAGEKLFF
clone size: -; D gene: TRBD1; J gene: TRBJ1-3; V gene: TRBV7-9; CDR3 DNA: TGTGCCAGCAGCCCCGGACAGGGCTGGGATACAGAAAACACCATATATTTT; CDR3 protein: CASSPGQGWDTENTIYF
clone size: -; D gene: -; J gene: TRBJ2-7; V gene: TRBV12-3/TRBV12-4; CDR3 DNA: TGTGCCAGCAGTTACGGGGATGAGCAGTACTTC; CDR3 protein: CASSYGDEQYF
clone size: -; D gene: TRBD1; J gene: TRBJ1-5; V gene: TRBV19; CDR3 DNA: TGTGCCAGTAGTCACCGGGACAGGGGCCAGCCCCAGCATTTT; CDR3 protein: CASSHRDRGQPQHF
clone size: -; D gene: -; J gene: TRBJ2-2; V gene: TRBV23-1; CDR3 DNA: TGCGCCAGCAGGGACACTAACCCGAACACCGGGGAGCTGTTTTTT; CDR3 protein: CASRDTNPNTGELFF
clone size: -; D gene: -; J gene: TRBJ1-2; V gene: TRBV2; CDR3 DNA: TGTGCCAGCAGTGAAGGGCAGGGTACGGATGGCTACACCTTC; CDR3 protein: CASSEGQGTDGYTF
clone size: -; D gene: -; J gene: TRBJ2-7; V gene: TRBV5-6; CDR3 DNA: TGTGCCAGCAGCCCCCAGAGCGGGTTCTCCTACGAGCAGTACTTC; CDR3 protein: CASSPQSGFSYEQYF
clone size: once; D gene: -; J gene: TRBJ1-6; V gene: TRBV2; CDR3 DNA: TGTGCCAGCAGTAGGGGGTCAGGGTCACCCCTCCACTTT; CDR3 protein: CASSRGSGSPLHF
clone size: -; D gene: -; J gene: TRBJ1-1; V gene: TRBV29-1; CDR3 DNA: TGCAGCGTTGCCACCACAATGAACACTGAAGCTTTCTTT; CDR3 protein: CSVATTMNTEAFF
clone size: -; D gene: TRBD1; J gene: TRBJ2-2; V gene: TRBV7-9; CDR3 DNA: TGTGCCAGCAGCTTAGCGACAGGGTCCGCCGGGGAGCTGTTTTTT; CDR3 protein: CASSLATGSAGELFF